This T cell receptor beta chain originates from a study of blood T cell repertoires in COVID-19. Turning to the study itself: PBMCs, B-cell-depleted T cells, or T cells were the source of the cDNA or gDNA that made up the material.

In the source study's methods: Reference gene primer amplification gave nucleated cell count estimates. Method: immunoSEQ multiplex PCR; TCRdb's copy keeps in-frame clones and lacks some. That table supplies the V and J calls and clone size; D and trimming were determined from the DNA. The table has a few hundred thousand clones, roughly 91% seen once. The count of this clone is one. Participant age was roughly 18 to 89 years, and participants resided in about 25 US areas. Input material: PBMCs or T cells enriched from blood (not recorded which). The source is a woman aged 45-60 years who had been exposed to COVID-19.

Here the CDR3 DNA reads TGTGCCAGCAGCTTATTTTCGGGGTTGAACACTGAAGCTTTCTTT. This sequence encodes CASSLFSGLNTEAFF. This chain links TRBV7-2 with TRBJ1-1; D is undetermined. The V end was cut by 2 bases, the J end by 0 bases, with 10 bases between. From germline, CDR1 is SGHTA and CDR2 FQGNSA. This CDR3 is built from 15 residues.